Sequencing of this T cell receptor (beta chain) was carried out in a study of shared clonotypes between healthy human individuals. Overall study findings and caveats: Generally, estimated richness proved larger in naive subsets than it did in memory subsets. Sorted-subset sequencing, rarefaction showed, was incomplete despite large depth. Roughly 4.6% of naive CD4 clonotypes were common to several donors.

V shed 1 base and J shed 2 bases, with 6 bases lying between them. In germline, CDR1 is SGHDT, CDR2 YYEEEE. CDR3 length equals 13 residues. A remark on this clone: Its cognate antigen is unknown.

Repertoires were generated with immunoSEQ multiplex PCR, while TCRdb's copy carries only in-frame clones and drops some. Of roughly 720,000 clones listed, roughly 91% are singletons. Source material: memory CD8+ T cells from PBMCs. Subset: CD45RO+ cells pooled with CCR7-negative TemRA cells. This TCR was sampled from a man aged 18 to 29 in good health. Some clones in this sample may be carry-over from other donors' samples. The chain has TRBV5-6 and TRBJ2-5; D is ambiguous. The CDR3 DNA is TGTGCCAGCAGCTTGTTGGGGCAAGAGACCCAGTACTTC. It codes for CASSLLGQETQYF.